These 20 T cell receptor beta chains originate from one sample sequenced in a study of cytomegalovirus exposure and HLA in healthy donors. Both 60 Vbeta primers and 13 Jbeta primers went into the PCR. Profiling relied on immunoSEQ multiplex PCR, and the TCRdb table lists in-frame clones only, not all of them. The sample includes around 130,000 clones, around 8.5% of them seen just once. The sample comprised PBMCs. The origin of the receptors is a man aged 35 to 55 in good health and CMV-seronegative.

This clone was recorded a few times. CDR3: CASSAQGGGPETQYF. CDR3 sequence (DNA): TGTGCCAGCAGCGCCCAAGGGGGGGGCCCAGAGACCCAGTACTTC. The rearrangement joins TRBV7-3 to TRBJ2-5, with D tentatively TRBD2 (7 bases). This CDR3 is built from 15 residues. Germline CDR1 reads SGHTA; CDR2 reads FQGTGA. The V gene lost 5 bases and the J gene lost 4 bases, with 17 bases spanning the gap.

The chain recombines TRBV11-3 with TRBJ2-5; 10 bases fit TRBD1. This CDR3 is 15 amino acids long. J gave up 4 bases and V 5 bases, and 7 bases lay outside the gene matches. Germline CDR1 and CDR2: SGHNT and YENEEA. The CDR3 DNA follows: TGTGCCAGCAGCCTCCGGACAGGGGGGGCAGAGACCCAGTACTTC. It specifies CASSLRTGGAETQYF.

The V call is TRBV9, the J call TRBJ1-6; the D gene is possibly TRBD1 (6 bases). V was trimmed by 3 bases and J by 7 bases, leaving 17 bases between them. The CDR3 covers 16 residues. Germline-derived CDR1 and CDR2 are SGDLS and YYNGEE. CDR3 sequence: CASSATQGLGNSPLHF. CDR3 DNA sequence: TGTGCCAGCAGCGCCACGCAGGGGTTAGGCAATTCACCCCTCCACTTT.

The chain recombines TRBV21-1 with TRBJ2-7; no check of the table's D call, TRBD2, against the DNA was made. TRBV21-1 is listed as a pseudogene. The CDR3 extends over 17 amino acids. CDR3 sequence: CATSGRGRAEEDYEQYF. DNA of the CDR3: TGTGCCACCAGCGGGAGGGGAAGAGCCGAAGAGGACTACGAGCAGTACTTC.

DNA for the CDR3: TGTGCCAGCTGGGGGGGGTACGAGCAGTACTTC. Its protein product is CASWGGYEQYF. This chain uses TRBV7-9 with TRBJ2-7, with TRBD2 matching 7 bases. Trimming removed 8 bases from V and 4 bases from J; junction bases left unmatched: 2. CDR3 size: 11 residues. Germline CDR1 reads SEHNR; CDR2 reads FQNEAQ (reference sequence). The full variable domain, rest sourced from reference TRBV7-9 and TRBJ2-7, is DTGVSQNPRHKITKRGQNVTFRCDPISEHNRLYWYRQTLGQGPEFLTYFQNEAQLEKSRLLSDRFSAERPKGSFSTLEIQRTEQGDSAMYLCASWGGYEQYFGPGTRLTVT.

This clone was counted a few times. CDR3: CASSITGEAYEKLFF. As DNA, the CDR3 is TGCGCCAGCAGCATAACAGGGGAGGCGTATGAAAAACTGTTTTTT. The J gene is TRBJ1-4, the V gene TRBV5-1; 7 bases agree with TRBD1. Germline V CDR1 and CDR2: SGHRS, YFSETQ. The CDR3 runs to 15 residues. The J segment lost 6 bases and the V segment lost 4 bases, leaving 9 bases of the junction unmatched.

This rearrangement joins TRBV5-6 to TRBJ2-7; the D gene is possibly TRBD2 (6 bases). Germline CDR1 SGHDT, CDR2 YYEEEE. The CDR3 totals 15 residues. The ends were cut back, 4 bases at V and 6 bases at J, with 20 bases in the middle. CDR3 region: CASSRSGGGISEQYF. The CDR3 bases are TGTGCCAGCAGCAGGTCCGGTGGAGGGATATCCGAGCAGTACTTC.

The chain employs TRBV16 and TRBJ1-4, with no clear D. Germline CDR1 reads KGHSY; CDR2 reads FQNENV. The CDR3 is 14 amino acids. Trimming removed 2 bases from V and 1 base from J, with 5 bases in between. Written as DNA, the CDR3 is TGTGCCAGCAGCCAAGTAAAAACTAATGAAAAACTGTTTTTT. Amino acids: CASSQVKTNEKLFF.

The rearrangement links TRBV9 to TRBJ1-3; D is undetermined. This CDR3 contains 17 residues. In germline, CDR1 is SGDLS, CDR2 YYNGEE. Trimming shortened V by 3 bases and J by 4 bases, and 20 bases separated the two germline ends. The CDR3 here is CASSALVTREGGNTIYF. CDR3 in DNA: TGTGCCAGCAGCGCCCTCGTGACCCGGGAAGGAGGAAACACCATATATTTT.

This clone was recorded a few times. This sequence joins TRBV28 and TRBJ2-5, with 8 bases lining up with TRBD2. The CDR3 is 14 amino acids. V shed 5 bases, J shed 2 bases, and the junction held 4 bases outside the gene matches. Germline V gives CDR1 MDHEN, CDR2 SYDVKM. The CDR3 region has the DNA TGTGCCAGCAGTCGGGGGGGGCAACAAGAGACCCAGTACTTC. Amino acids: CASSRGGQQETQYF.

This chain connects TRBV7-2 to TRBJ2-5, with 7 bases lining up with TRBD2. J was trimmed by 6 bases and V by 6 bases; bases with no gene match: 10. CDR1 is SGHTA, CDR2 FQGNSA, per germline. The CDR3 has 14 residues. The CDR3 loop reads CASRGGDWPKTQYF. Here the CDR3 DNA reads TGTGCCAGCAGGGGGGGGGACTGGCCCAAGACCCAGTACTTC.

The rearrangement uses TRBV27 and TRBJ2-3; no clear D gene. CDR3 length equals 15 residues. Germline loops: CDR1 MNHEY, CDR2 SMNVEV (reference sequence). The V end was cut by 2 bases, the J end by 0 bases, with 9 bases between. The CDR3 DNA reads as TGTGCCAGCAGTTTAGCTGGCCCTAGCACAGATACGCAGTATTTT. It specifies CASSLAGPSTDTQYF.

About this clone: A read error may account for a junction end that differs from germline. The same CDR3 arises from other DNA sequences in this sample as well. The chain recombines TRBV29-1 with TRBJ2-7, with TRBD2 matching 8 bases. Looked up from germline, CDR1 is SQVTM and CDR2 is ANQGSEA. This CDR3 spans 13 amino acids. CDR3 loop: CSVEESSGYEQYF. The CDR3 DNA follows: TGCAGCGTCGAAGAGTCTAGCGGGTACGAGCAGTACTTC.

The genes are TRBV7-8 and TRBJ2-1; TRBD2 matches 12 bases. The junction had 14 bases not matched to a gene; V was cut back by 6 bases and J by 8 bases. The CDR3 contains 17 residues. In germline, CDR1 is SGHVS, CDR2 FQNEAQ. The CDR3 nucleotides read TGTGCCAGCAGTTTTACCCCTAGCGGGGGGGGTAGGTATGAGCAGTTCTTC. Its protein product is CASSFTPSGGGRYEQFF.

This clone has more than one count but fewer than ten. V usage is TRBV28 and J usage is TRBJ2-7; no clear D. Germline CDR1 is MDHEN and CDR2 is SYDVKM. Between the trimmed V and J ends, which lost 3 bases and 2 bases, there was a span of 8 bases. The length of the CDR3 is 13 residues. The CDR3 DNA reads TGTGCCAGCAGTTTCCGTATTACCTACGAGCAGTACTTC. It yields the protein CASSFRITYEQYF.

The chain has TRBV7-9 and TRBJ2-2; D possibly corresponds to TRBD1 (6 bases). The CDR3 has 15 amino acids. CDR1 and CDR2 (germline): SEHNR, FQNEAQ (reference sequence). V was cut by 5 bases and J by 0 bases, with 10 bases left in between. The DNA of the CDR3 is TGTGCCAGCAGCCTGGACAGCGCGAACACCGGGGAGCTGTTTTTT. It yields the protein CASSLDSANTGELFF.

This clone was seen more than once but under ten times. This sequence joins TRBV4-2 and TRBJ2-5; 13 bases map to TRBD2. Germline CDR1 is LGHNA and CDR2 is YNFKEQ. This CDR3 has 18 amino acids. V gave up 1 base and J gave up 5 bases; unmatched junction bases: 10. CDR3 in DNA: TGTGCCAGCAGCCAAGTGACTAGCGGGGGGCCGGGCGGGGAGACCCAGTACTTC. This codes for CASSQVTSGGPGGETQYF.

This chain uses TRBV5-1 with TRBJ2-3; D is undetermined. This CDR3 comprises 14 residues. V shed 4 bases and J shed 4 bases, with 13 bases lying between them. Looked up from germline, CDR1 is SGHRS and CDR2 is YFSETQ. The CDR3, as DNA: TGCGCCAGCAGCCCCGAGGTAGCCGCAGATACGCAGTATTTT. Protein product: CASSPEVAADTQYF.

This clone was picked up a small number of times. V and J are TRBV29-1 and TRBJ2-3, with D possibly being TRBD1 (5 bases). Germline V gene lookup returns CDR1 SQVTM and CDR2 ANQGSEA. The CDR3 runs 15 residues. The V and J ends lost 6 bases and 3 bases respectively, with 19 bases between them. CDR3 in DNA: TGCAGCGTGGATTCTTTGGTGAAGGGGACAGATACGCAGTATTTT. Its protein is CSVDSLVKGTDTQYF.

The chain has TRBV4-1 and TRBJ2-7; the match to TRBD2 covers 7 bases. Unmatched junction bases numbered 7, after V lost 4 bases and J lost 1 base. The germline CDR1 and CDR2 sequences are MGHRA and YSYEKL. The CDR3 has 15 residues. CDR3 DNA sequence: TGCGCCAGCAGCCTCGGGGCTAGCGGTTCCTACGAGCAGTACTTC. This sequence encodes CASSLGASGSYEQYF.